A single sample gave rise to the 8 T cell receptor beta chains below, sequenced in a study of OX40 agonist ivuxolimab in advanced cancers. TCRdb keeps only in-frame clones here, not all; method: immunoSEQ multiplex PCR. The table has tens of thousands of clones, about 90% seen once. The sequenced sample was CD4+ or CD8+ T cells sorted from blood, obtained in a trial of the OX40 agonist ivuxolimab. The source is an adult with an advanced solid tumor such as melanoma, head and neck, liver or kidney cancer.

The chain combines TRBV2 with TRBJ2-1; D remains unclear. V lost 5 bases and J lost 3, with 11 bases in between. Germline V gives CDR1 SNHLY, CDR2 FYNNEI. This CDR3 has 14 residues. CDR3 in DNA: TGTGCCAGCAGTTCCCGGGCTAACTACAATGAGCAGTTCTTC. This translates into CASSSRANYNEQFF. The variable domain in full, with the rest retrieved from reference TRBV2 and TRBJ2-1, is EPEVTQTPSHQVTQMGQEVILRCVPISNHLYFYWYRQILGQKVEFLVSFYNNEISEKSEIFDDQFSVERPDGSNFTLKIRSTKLEDSAMYFCASSSRANYNEQFFGPGTRLTVL.

This rearrangement joins TRBV6-5 to TRBJ1-2; D is unresolved. The CDR3 is made up of 11 amino acids. Germline V gene lookup returns CDR1 MNHEY and CDR2 SVGAGI. Trimming pared 3 bases from V and 8 bases from J, leaving 7 bases between. The CDR3 spells CASSYGRGYTF. The CDR3 nucleotides are TGTGCCAGCAGTTATGGGAGGGGCTACACCTTC.

The J gene is TRBJ2-1, the V gene TRBV4-2, with 10 positions matching TRBD2. CDR3 length: 16 residues. The germline V gene encodes CDR1 LGHNA and CDR2 YNFKEQ. Trimming took 4 bases from V and 3 from J; bases not matched to a gene: 6. CDR3 bases: TGTGCCAGCAGCCGACTTCCTAGCGGGAGCTACAATGAGCAGTTCTTC. Amino acid sequence: CASSRLPSGSYNEQFF.

The chain combines TRBV30 with TRBJ2-1, with TRBD2 identical over 9 bases. Germline CDR1 GTSNPN, CDR2 SVGIG (reference sequence). V lost 2 bases to trimming and J lost 1 base; unmatched junction nucleotides: 12. There are 18 residues in the CDR3. The CDR3 sequence: CAWSKGSGSFGSYNEQFF. For the CDR3, the DNA is TGTGCCTGGAGTAAAGGTAGCGGGAGTTTTGGGTCCTACAATGAGCAGTTCTTC.

This chain uses TRBV6-5 with TRBJ2-1; TRBD2 agrees at 12 bases. The CDR3 totals 15 residues. Per germline, CDR1 MNHEY and CDR2 SVGAGI. The V gene end was trimmed by 7 bases and the J gene end by 4 bases; junction bases not matched to a gene: 5. CDR3 loop: CASTPTSGGYNEQFF. The DNA of the CDR3 is TGTGCCAGCACCCCGACTAGCGGGGGTTACAATGAGCAGTTCTTC.

CDR3 sequence reads: CASSYRGLVGYTF. The DNA of the CDR3 is TGTGCCAGCAGTTACAGGGGGCTCGTTGGCTACACCTTC. The V call is TRBV6-5, the J call TRBJ1-2, with TRBD1 matching 7 bases. Trimming at V came to 2 bases and at J to 7 bases, leaving 4 bases not matched to a gene. The CDR3 has 13 residues. Germline assignment: CDR1 MNHEY and CDR2 SVGAGI.

V is TRBV30 and J is TRBJ2-7; TRBD1 aligns across 12 bases. After removal of 1 base from V and 5 bases from J, the junction contained 6 bases not matched to a gene. The germline gives CDR1 GTSNPN, CDR2 SVGIG (reference sequence). The CDR3 is made up of 15 amino acids. The CDR3 loop is CAWSAGTGGFHEQYF. CDR3 sequence (DNA): TGTGCCTGGAGTGCAGGGACAGGGGGCTTCCACGAGCAGTACTTC.

The CDR3 bases are TGTGCCAGCAGCTTTGACGGCAATCAGCCCCAGCATTTT. Amino acid sequence: CASSFDGNQPQHF. This chain uses TRBV11-2 with TRBJ1-5; D ambiguous. The CDR3 covers 13 residues. The germline gives CDR1 SGHAT, CDR2 FQNNGV. V was trimmed by 3 bases and J by 2 bases, leaving 5 bases between them.